The 23 T cell receptor beta chains presented below share a single source sample, sequenced in a study of blood T cell repertoires in COVID-19. Assay used: immunoSEQ multiplex PCR; TCRdb lists only in-frame clones, some missing. The sample has approximately 90,000 clones; more than 70% are singletons. Sequenced material: peripheral blood. These receptors all come from a human donor in a cohort sampled during active COVID-19.

This clone appeared once. The chain recombines TRBV5-1 with TRBJ2-3; 9 bases align to TRBD2. The CDR3 extends over 16 amino acids. After removal of 3 bases from V and 5 bases from J, the junction contained 10 bases not matched to a gene. Per germline, CDR1 SGHRS and CDR2 YFSETQ. The CDR3 nucleotides read TGCGCCAGCAGCTCCCTGGGACTAGCAGGGGGAGATACGCAGTATTTT. Amino acid sequence: CASSSLGLAGGDTQYF.

This chain connects TRBV4-1 to TRBJ1-2; tentatively, D is TRBD1 (5 bases). CDR1 and CDR2 (germline): MGHRA, YSYEKL. CDR3 size: 17 residues. Trimming took 1 base from V and 2 from J, leaving 17 bases between them. The CDR3 reads CASSQGLGRGLNYGYTF. The DNA of the CDR3 is TGCGCCAGCAGCCAAGGGTTAGGTCGGGGGTTGAACTATGGCTACACCTTC.

The chain carries TRBV5-1 and TRBJ1-1; D uncertain. V lost 4 bases and J 2 bases, leaving 12 bases between the germline ends. The CDR3 loop spans 14 amino acids. From germline, CDR1 is SGHRS and CDR2 YFSETQ. Here the CDR3 reads CASSPEGGNTEAFF. The DNA for the CDR3 is TGCGCCAGCAGCCCCGAGGGAGGTAACACTGAAGCTTTCTTT.

This chain joins TRBV9 and TRBJ2-7; 10 bases are shared with TRBD2. Per germline, CDR1 SGDLS and CDR2 YYNGEE. This CDR3 has 14 amino acids. After removal of 3 bases from V and 2 bases from J, the junction contained 2 bases not matched to a gene. The CDR3 bases are TGTGCCAGCAGCGGTAGCGGGGGGCCCTACGAGCAGTACTTC. Translated: CASSGSGGPYEQYF.

The chain combines TRBV9 with TRBJ1-1, with TRBD1 identical over 9 bases. The trim removed 5 bases at V and 4 bases at J, leaving 9 bases unmatched. The CDR3 length is 15 residues. The germline V gene has CDR1 SGDLS and CDR2 YYNGEE. The CDR3 protein is CASSHDRGGFTEAFF. The CDR3, as DNA: TGTGCCAGCAGTCATGACAGGGGGGGTTTCACTGAAGCTTTCTTT.

The chain links TRBV12-5 to TRBJ2-6, with 7 bases identical to TRBD1. With 0 bases clipped from V and 1 base from J, the junction kept 18 bases outside the gene matches. The CDR3 extends over 22 amino acids. From germline, CDR1 is LGHNT and CDR2 FRNRAP. The CDR3 protein is CASGLVPIEIGQARSGANVLTF. The CDR3 nucleotides are TGTGCTAGTGGTTTGGTACCTATTGAAATAGGACAGGCGAGGTCTGGGGCCAACGTCCTGACTTTC.

This clone was detected only once. CDR3 in DNA: TGTGCCAGCAGCTTACTAGCGCAAACCCAAGAGACCCAGTACTTC. Its translation is CASSLLAQTQETQYF. The genes are TRBV5-8 and TRBJ2-5, with 7 bases aligning to TRBD2. This CDR3 contains 15 residues. V lost 2 bases to trimming and J lost 1 base; unmatched junction nucleotides: 5. Germline V gives CDR1 SGHTS, CDR2 YDEGEE. Full variable domain (remainder filled in from reference TRBV5-8 and TRBJ2-5): EAGVTQSPTHLIKTRGQQATLRCSPISGHTSVYWYQQALGLGLQFLLWYDEGEERNRGNFPPRFSGRQFPNYSSELNVNALELEDSALYLCASSLLAQTQETQYFGPGTRLLVL.

This chain links TRBV7-2 with TRBJ1-2; tentative D call: TRBD1 (5 bases). This CDR3 has 15 residues. V lost 5 bases to trimming and J lost 7 bases, with 20 bases between them. Germline CDR1 SGHTA, CDR2 FQGNSA. CDR3 loop: CASSPPTGTAFGYTF. The DNA for the CDR3 is TGTGCCAGCAGCCCTCCGACCGGGACTGCCTTTGGCTACACCTTC.

The V and J genes are TRBV10-2 and TRBJ2-7, with D possibly TRBD2 on 6 matching bases. V was pared by 8 bases and J by 5 bases, with 16 bases between. The CDR3 loop spans 13 amino acids. Germline V gene data show CDR1 as WSHSY and CDR2 as SAAADI. As DNA, the CDR3 is TGCGCCAGCGGGGACGCCCGCGGGGACGAGCAGTACTTC. Encoded protein: CASGDARGDEQYF.

This clone was recorded many times. The rearrangement joins TRBV27 to TRBJ1-6; 7 bases line up with TRBD1. Unmatched junction bases numbered 7, after V lost 3 bases and J lost 11 bases. In germline, CDR1 is MNHEY, CDR2 SMNVEV (reference sequence). The CDR3 totals 14 residues. Written as DNA, the CDR3 is TGTGCCAGCAGTTTTCAGACAGGGTGGACACCCCTCCACTTT. Translated: CASSFQTGWTPLHF.

The chain has TRBV19 and TRBJ2-2; D possibly corresponds to TRBD2 (6 bases). The CDR3 runs 14 residues. The ends were cut back, 5 bases at V and 2 bases at J, with 9 bases in the middle. The germline V gene encodes CDR1 LNHDA and CDR2 SQIVND (reference sequence). The DNA for the CDR3 is TGTGCCAGTAGTTTAGGACTAAACACCGGGGAGCTGTTTTTT. This encodes CASSLGLNTGELFF.

The chain links TRBV11-3 to TRBJ2-2, with TRBD1 matching over 9 bases. The germline V gene encodes CDR1 SGHNT and CDR2 YENEEA. V was pared by 5 bases and J by 5 bases, with 6 bases of the junction left unmatched. This CDR3 spans 15 amino acids. The CDR3 region has the DNA TGTGCCAGCAGCCTCGGACAGGGGAGGACCGGGGAGCTGTTTTTT. It yields the protein CASSLGQGRTGELFF.

This clone was observed a single time. This chain uses TRBV27 with TRBJ2-3, with D perhaps TRBD1 (6 bases). V lost 5 bases to trimming and J lost 2 bases, with 14 bases between them. This CDR3 comprises 15 residues. CDR1 is MNHEY, CDR2 SMNVEV, per germline (reference sequence). The CDR3 coding sequence is TGTGCCAGCAGTCAAAGGACAGCATTCACAGATACGCAGTATTTT. This sequence encodes CASSQRTAFTDTQYF.

The chain joins TRBV30 to TRBJ1-4, with D perhaps TRBD1 (6 bases). Germline V gene sequence: CDR1 GTSNPN, CDR2 SVGIG (reference sequence). The CDR3 length is 12 residues. The V gene lost 3 bases and the J gene lost 7 bases, with 9 bases spanning the gap. CDR3 coding DNA: TGTGCCTGGAGAGGGGGGGGTGAAAAACTGTTTTTT. Translated: CAWRGGGEKLFF.

The CDR3 DNA reads as TGTGCCTGGAGCCGTAGGACTGCAGTCTATGGCTACACCTTC. It encodes CAWSRRTAVYGYTF. This chain connects TRBV30 to TRBJ1-2; D is unclear. The V end was cut by 3 bases, the J end by 4 bases, with 15 bases between. This CDR3 contains 14 residues. Germline CDR1 is GTSNPN and CDR2 is SVGIG (reference sequence).

The chain's CDR3 is CASSLGGPAGYTF. In DNA, the CDR3 is TGTGCCAGCAGTTTGGGGGGACCGGCTGGCTACACCTTC. The rearrangement joins TRBV12-3 or TRBV12-4 to TRBJ1-2; D possibly corresponds to TRBD1 (5 bases). The CDR3 consists of 13 residues. Trimming removed 3 bases at V and 7 bases at J, with 12 bases between.

The chain employs TRBV7-9 and TRBJ2-1; 7 nucleotides line up with TRBD1. J lost 0 bases, V lost 1 base, and 9 bases had no gene match. This CDR3 has 18 residues. CDR1 is SEHNR and CDR2 is FQNEAQ in the germline V gene (reference sequence). Here the CDR3 DNA reads TGTGCCAGCAGCTTAGTGACGATGAGGGACAGCTCCTACAATGAGCAGTTCTTC. Amino acid sequence: CASSLVTMRDSSYNEQFF.

The chain has TRBV5-1 and TRBJ1-3, with 10 bases matching TRBD1. The ends lost 4 bases at V and 3 bases at J; junction bases unmatched: 4. The CDR3 runs to 15 residues. Looked up from germline, CDR1 is SGHRS and CDR2 is YFSETQ. The CDR3 DNA follows: TGCGCCAGCAGCCCCGACAGGGGGCTTGGAAACACCATATATTTT. This sequence encodes CASSPDRGLGNTIYF.

This clone has more than one count but fewer than ten. The rearrangement links TRBV6-1 to TRBJ2-1; a possible D gene is TRBD1 (6 bases). CDR1 MNHNS and CDR2 SASEGT come from the germline V gene. V lost 2 bases to trimming and J lost 4 bases, with 15 bases between them. The CDR3 length is 16 residues. The CDR3, as DNA: TGTGCCAGCAGTGAATATCAGACAGGAGAATACAATGAGCAGTTCTTC. Translating it yields CASSEYQTGEYNEQFF.

This chain connects TRBV30 to TRBJ1-2; 7 positions agree with TRBD1. V lost 7 bases and J lost 4; bases outside the gene matches: 12. The length of the CDR3 is 14 residues. Germline V gives CDR1 GTSNPN, CDR2 SVGIG (reference sequence). Here the CDR3 DNA reads TGTGCCTCCATCACGACAGGGAATCGCTATGGCTACACCTTC. Its protein product is CASITTGNRYGYTF. The entire variable domain, with the rest obtained from reference TRBV30 and TRBJ1-2, is as follows: SQTIHQWPATLVQPVGSPLSLECTVEGTSNPNLYWYRQAAGRGLQLLFYSVGIGQISSEVPQNLSASRPQDRQFILSSKKLLLSDSGFYLCASITTGNRYGYTFGSGTRLTVV.

The count of this clone is one. The chain employs TRBV5-4 and TRBJ1-2, with a possible D match to TRBD1 (5 bases). This CDR3 has 13 amino acids. Germline CDR1 and CDR2: SGHNT and YYREEE (reference sequence). Trimming cost V 5 bases and J 7 bases, with 15 bases left between them. Written as DNA, the CDR3 is TGTGCCAGCAGAAGTGGGAGGGGTCTTGGCTACACCTTC. Translating gives CASRSGRGLGYTF.

The chain has TRBV11-2 and TRBJ1-3, with D maybe TRBD1 (5 bases). With 6 bases removed from V and 3 bases from J, the gap between germline ends came to 12 bases. From germline, CDR1 is SGHAT and CDR2 FQNNGV. This CDR3 spans 14 amino acids. The CDR3 DNA follows: TGTGCCAGCAGTCGACAGCTAGTTGGAAACACCATATATTTT. Its protein is CASSRQLVGNTIYF.

The rearrangement uses TRBV6-5 and TRBJ1-1; a weak D match, TRBD1 (5 bases). Germline V gives CDR1 MNHEY, CDR2 SVGAGI. CDR3 length equals 13 residues. Trimming took off 5 bases at V and 1 base at J, with 8 bases between the two ends. CDR3 sequence: CASSTQENTEAFF. For the CDR3, the DNA is TGTGCCAGCAGTACACAGGAGAACACTGAAGCTTTCTTT.